These 20 T cell receptor beta chains were sequenced from one sample in a study of vaccination and CD4 T cells after COVID-19. Cultured CD4+ T cell DNA underwent sequencing with the Oncomine TCR Beta short-read assay. MiXCR, applied by TCRdb to the PCR reads, yields one record per CDR3 protein. Found here are fewer than 20,000 distinct CDR3 sequences, around 48% of them singletons; the top ten hold approximately 15%. Antigens of these TCRs are unknown. Treatment described: approximately nine-day PBMC culture with coronavirus spike peptide pools or control peptides (ViraFEST assay). This material consisted of CD4+ T cells from blood, cultured in vitro, taken before SARS-CoV-2 vaccination. These receptors originate from a human donor who had recovered from COVID-19.

This clonotype appeared a single time. This chain links TRBV24-1 with TRBJ2-3; D is unclear. CDR1 is KGHDR, CDR2 SFDVKD, per germline. Trimming left V 2 bases short and J 7 bases short, with 9 bases between. This CDR3 region has 13 residues. CDR3 amino acids: CATSDSTPNTQYF. CDR3 in DNA: TGTGCCACCAGTGATTCCACCCCTAATACGCAGTATTTT.

The rearrangement joins TRBV19 to TRBJ2-1; 10 nucleotides align to TRBD2. Trimming took 1 base from V and 4 from J; bases not matched to a gene: 1. The CDR3 spans 15 residues. Per germline, CDR1 LNHDA and CDR2 SQIVND (reference sequence). CDR3 region: CASSIGSGGYNEQFF. As DNA, the CDR3 is TGTGCCAGTAGTATAGGTAGCGGGGGGTACAATGAGCAGTTCTTC.

This chain joins TRBV7-3 and TRBJ2-2, with 8 bases fitting TRBD2. The CDR3 consists of 15 residues. Germline assignment: CDR1 SGHTA and CDR2 FQGTGA. V lost 2 bases and J lost 3; bases outside the gene matches: 2. The CDR3 DNA reads as TGTGCCAGCAGCTTATACGGGGGGGACACCGGGGAGCTGTTTTTT. It yields the protein CASSLYGGDTGELFF.

In its sample, this clonotype was seen once. The J gene is TRBJ1-1, the V gene TRBV2, with a tentative D call TRBD1 (5 bases). The CDR3 consists of 12 residues. Germline CDR1 is SNHLY and CDR2 is FYNNEI. V dropped 6 bases and J dropped 11 bases, with 16 bases sitting between them. The CDR3 sequence: CASRQGTFWAFF. CDR3 coding DNA: TGTGCCAGCAGACAAGGGACTTTTTGGGCTTTCTTT.

This chain connects TRBV20-1 to TRBJ1-5, with no clear D. Germline loops: CDR1 DFQATT, CDR2 SNEGSKA (reference sequence). The CDR3 consists of 14 residues. V gave up 2 bases and J gave up 3 bases, with 11 bases separating them. The CDR3 nucleotides are TGCAGTGCTAGACGGATTCAGGCCAATCAGCCCCAGCATTTT. Its protein product is CSARRIQANQPQHF.

The gene calls are TRBV6-5 and TRBJ1-5, with D tentatively TRBD1 (6 bases). V shed 0 bases and J shed 16 bases, with 13 bases lying between them. Germline CDR1 reads MNHEY; CDR2 reads SVGAGI. CDR3 length equals 12 residues. For the CDR3, the DNA is TGTGCCAGCAGTTACTCAAGGGGGGTGATCCATTTT. Protein product: CASSYSRGVIHF.

This chain joins TRBV11-3 and TRBJ1-6; TRBD1 matches 10 bases. Germline loops: CDR1 SGHNT, CDR2 YENEEA. V trimming: 5 bases; J trimming: 12 bases; junction bases outside the gene matches: 7. This CDR3 has 14 amino acids. The CDR3 nucleotides read TGTGCCAGCAGCCTTCGGACAGGGGGAGAACCCCTCCACTTT. This encodes CASSLRTGGEPLHF.

J is TRBJ2-7 and V is TRBV7-8, with D possibly matching TRBD2 (6 bases). Germline lookup yields CDR1 SGHVS and CDR2 FQNEAQ. V was cut by 3 bases and J by 0 bases, with 12 bases left in between. The CDR3 covers 15 residues. The CDR3 DNA sequence: TGTGCCAGCAGCTTGGAGGGAACTAGCTCCTACGAGCAGTACTTC. This encodes CASSLEGTSSYEQYF.

V gene TRBV7-2 combines with J gene TRBJ2-5; D may match TRBD1 or TRBD2 (5 bases each). Looked up from germline, CDR1 is SGHTA and CDR2 is FQGNSA. Trimming pared 5 bases from V and 5 bases from J, leaving 15 bases between. This CDR3 is built from 14 residues. The CDR3 loop is CASSPRDGVETQYF. CDR3 nucleotides: TGTGCCAGCAGCCCCAGGGACGGTGTCGAGACCCAGTACTTC.

This clonotype was picked up one time. The gene calls are TRBV29-1 and TRBJ1-1, with D perhaps matching TRBD1 (6 bases). The germline CDR1 and CDR2 sequences are SQVTM and ANQGSEA. The CDR3 contains 13 residues. Trimming pared 0 bases from V and 5 bases from J, leaving 10 bases between. CDR3 residues: CSVEEGARTEAFF. CDR3 DNA sequence: TGCAGCGTTGAAGAGGGGGCGCGGACTGAAGCTTTCTTT.

CDR3 sequence (DNA): TGCAGCGTTACCGGACAGGCAATCACAGATACGCAGTATTTT. Translated, it gives CSVTGQAITDTQYF. The rearrangement joins TRBV29-1 to TRBJ2-3; 7 nucleotides match TRBD1. Trimming at V came to 5 bases and at J to 2 bases, leaving 7 bases not matched to a gene. The CDR3 spans 14 residues. Per germline, CDR1 SQVTM and CDR2 ANQGSEA.

V is TRBV27 and J is TRBJ1-3; D uncertain. The V end lost 6 bases, the J end lost 3 bases, and 9 bases lay between the germline ends. In germline, CDR1 is MNHEY, CDR2 SMNVEV (reference sequence). The CDR3 totals 13 residues. The CDR3 sequence: CASRDLYGNTIYF. The CDR3 coding sequence is TGTGCCAGCAGAGATCTTTATGGAAACACCATATATTTT.

This chain connects TRBV30 to TRBJ1-6, with D possibly being TRBD1 (5 bases). Germline V gene lookup returns CDR1 GTSNPN and CDR2 SVGIG (reference sequence). V was cut by 0 bases and J by 8 bases, with 8 bases left in between. This CDR3 has 13 residues. The CDR3, as DNA: TGTGCCTGGAGTGTAGACAGCTATTCACCCCTCCACTTT. Amino acid sequence: CAWSVDSYSPLHF.

V usage is TRBV6-1 and J usage is TRBJ1-3; a possible D gene is TRBD1 (5 bases). With 10 bases removed from V and 3 bases from J, the gap between germline ends came to 13 bases. The germline CDR1 and CDR2 sequences are MNHNS and SASEGT. This CDR3 comprises 13 residues. The CDR3 sequence is CATPGPGGNTIYF. The CDR3 bases are TGTGCCACCCCGGGGCCAGGTGGAAACACCATATATTTT.

This chain links TRBV6-1 with TRBJ1-1, with D possibly being TRBD1 (6 bases). Germline V gene lookup returns CDR1 MNHNS and CDR2 SASEGT. V was cut by 5 bases and J by 0 bases, with 16 bases left in between. The CDR3 totals 16 residues. The CDR3 sequence: CASSNRALTMNTEAFF. As DNA, the CDR3 is TGTGCCAGCAGTAACAGGGCCCTTACTATGAACACTGAAGCTTTCTTT.

As for this clonotype: The germline gene is not matched at one end of the junction; a read error may be the cause. The chain carries TRBV24-1 and TRBJ2-7; 10 bases fit TRBD1. The CDR3 extends over 15 amino acids. CDR1 and CDR2 (germline): KGHDR, SFDVKD. In nucleotides, the CDR3 is TGTGCCACCAGTGACCCGGGACAGGGGAACCACGAGCAGCACTTC. Protein: CATSDPGQGNHEQHF.

This rearrangement joins TRBV6-1 to TRBJ1-5, with 9 positions matching TRBD1. The ends lost 8 bases at V and 5 bases at J; junction bases unmatched: 7. The length of the CDR3 is 14 residues. CDR1 is MNHNS and CDR2 is SASEGT in the germline V gene. The CDR3 protein is CASRDRGSDQPQHF. The DNA of the CDR3 is TGTGCCAGCCGAGACAGGGGGTCGGATCAGCCCCAGCATTTT.

This chain connects TRBV28 to TRBJ2-7, with TRBD2 as a possible D gene (6 bases). The germline CDR1 and CDR2 sequences are MDHEN and SYDVKM. The CDR3 loop spans 12 amino acids. The germline V and J ends were trimmed by 9 bases and 7 bases, with 16 bases remaining between them. The CDR3 bases are TGTGCCAGTACGAGGGGCCGGGGGGAGCAGTACTTC. Protein product: CASTRGRGEQYF.

CDR3 sequence: CASSSTSWEQYF. CDR3 sequence (DNA): TGTGCCAGCAGTTCGACTAGTTGGGAGCAGTACTTC. The V and J genes are TRBV6-2 or TRBV6-3 and TRBJ2-7; tentative D call: TRBD2 (6 bases). In germline, CDR1 is MNHEY, CDR2 SVGEGT. This CDR3 is built from 12 residues. V was pared by 4 bases and J by 7 bases, with 11 bases between.

The V gene is TRBV18, the J gene TRBJ1-2; D is unresolved. This CDR3 region has 15 residues. Looked up from germline, CDR1 is KGHSH and CDR2 is LQKENI. The V end lost 3 bases, the J end lost 2 bases, and 13 bases lay between the germline ends. Here the CDR3 DNA reads TGTGCCAGCTCACCGATAGGGTGGGAGAACTATGGCTACACCTTC. Protein: CASSPIGWENYGYTF.